The source of this T cell receptor (beta chain) is a study of blood T cell repertoires in COVID-19. Original processing methods: Estimates of nucleated cell counts were drawn from the amplification of reference gene primers. Some clones are missing from TCRdb's copy, which holds only in-frame ones; the method was immunoSEQ multiplex PCR. That table furnishes V, J and clone size, whereas the DNA furnished D and trimming. The profile shows around 270,000 clones, roughly 91% of them singletons. The receptor was derived from a middle-aged man with acute or convalescent COVID-19. The sample taken for sequencing was peripheral blood.

CDR3 in amino acids: CASSQVPRNIQYF. The CDR3 DNA reads TGTGCCAGCAGCCAAGTACCCAGAAACATTCAGTACTTC. The chain recombines TRBV3-1 (or the pseudogene TRBV3-2) with TRBJ2-4; D not resolved. V was shortened by 1 base and J by 6 bases, with 7 bases between the two germline ends. There are 13 residues in the CDR3. Germline V gene data show CDR1 as LGHDT and CDR2 as YNNKEL (reference sequence).